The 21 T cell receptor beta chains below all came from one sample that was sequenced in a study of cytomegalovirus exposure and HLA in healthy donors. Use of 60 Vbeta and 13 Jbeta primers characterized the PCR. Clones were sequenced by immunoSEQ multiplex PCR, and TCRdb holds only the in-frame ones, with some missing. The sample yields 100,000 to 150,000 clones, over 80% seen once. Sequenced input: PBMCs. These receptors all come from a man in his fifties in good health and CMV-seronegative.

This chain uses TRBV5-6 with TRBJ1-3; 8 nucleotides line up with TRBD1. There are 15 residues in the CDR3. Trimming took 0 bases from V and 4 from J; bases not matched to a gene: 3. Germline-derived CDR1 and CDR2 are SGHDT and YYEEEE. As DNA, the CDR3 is TGTGCCAGCAGCTTGGTTGACAGGGGAGGAAACACCATATATTTT. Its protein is CASSLVDRGGNTIYF.

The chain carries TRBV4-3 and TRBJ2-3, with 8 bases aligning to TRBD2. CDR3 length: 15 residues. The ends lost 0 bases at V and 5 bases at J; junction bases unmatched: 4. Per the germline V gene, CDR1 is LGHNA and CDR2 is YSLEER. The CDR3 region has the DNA TGCGCCAGCAGCCAAGAAGCGGGAGTAATAGATACGCAGTATTTT. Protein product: CASSQEAGVIDTQYF.

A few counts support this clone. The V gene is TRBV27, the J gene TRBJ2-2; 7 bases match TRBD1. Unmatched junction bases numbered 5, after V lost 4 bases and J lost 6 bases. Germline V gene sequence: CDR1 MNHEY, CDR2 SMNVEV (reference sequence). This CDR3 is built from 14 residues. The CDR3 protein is CASSSTQGAGELFF. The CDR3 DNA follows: TGTGCCAGCAGTTCCACCCAGGGGGCCGGGGAGCTGTTTTTT.

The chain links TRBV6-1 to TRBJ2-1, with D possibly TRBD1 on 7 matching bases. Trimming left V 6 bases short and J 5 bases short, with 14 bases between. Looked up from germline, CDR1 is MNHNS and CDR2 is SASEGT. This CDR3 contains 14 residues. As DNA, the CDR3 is TGTGCCAGCAGAGCCGGAGGGGGCCACAATGAGCAGTTCTTC. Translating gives CASRAGGGHNEQFF.

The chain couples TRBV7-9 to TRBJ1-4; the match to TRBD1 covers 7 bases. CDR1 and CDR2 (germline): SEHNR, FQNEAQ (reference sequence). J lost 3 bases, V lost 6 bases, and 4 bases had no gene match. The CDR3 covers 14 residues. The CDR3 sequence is CASRRGTANEKLFF. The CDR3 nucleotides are TGTGCCAGCAGGCGTGGGACAGCTAATGAAAAACTGTTTTTT.

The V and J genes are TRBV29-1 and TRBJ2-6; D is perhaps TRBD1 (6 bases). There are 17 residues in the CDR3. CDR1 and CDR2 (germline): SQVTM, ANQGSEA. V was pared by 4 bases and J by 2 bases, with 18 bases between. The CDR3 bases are TGCAGCGTTGGCAAGGGGGATAACTTCGCTGGGGCCAACGTCCTGACTTTC. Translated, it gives CSVGKGDNFAGANVLTF.

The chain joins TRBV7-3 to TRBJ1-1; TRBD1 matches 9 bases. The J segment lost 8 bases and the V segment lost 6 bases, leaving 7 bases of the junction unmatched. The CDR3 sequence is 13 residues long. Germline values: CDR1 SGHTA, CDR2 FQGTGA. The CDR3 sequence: CASSRDRASEAFF. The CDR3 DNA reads TGTGCCAGCAGTAGGGACAGGGCCTCAGAAGCTTTCTTT. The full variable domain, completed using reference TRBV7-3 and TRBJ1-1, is GAGVSQTPSNKVTEKGKYVELRCDPISGHTALYWYRQSLGQGPEFLIYFQGTGAADDSGLPNDRFFAVRPEGSVSTLKIQRTERGDSAVYLCASSRDRASEAFFGQGTRLTVV.

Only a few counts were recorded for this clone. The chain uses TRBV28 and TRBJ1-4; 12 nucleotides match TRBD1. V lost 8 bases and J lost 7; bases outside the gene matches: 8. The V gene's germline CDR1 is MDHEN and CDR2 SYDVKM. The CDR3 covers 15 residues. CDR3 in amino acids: CASGGGQGASEKLFF. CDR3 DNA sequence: TGTGCCAGCGGTGGGGGACAGGGGGCGAGTGAAAAACTGTTTTTT.

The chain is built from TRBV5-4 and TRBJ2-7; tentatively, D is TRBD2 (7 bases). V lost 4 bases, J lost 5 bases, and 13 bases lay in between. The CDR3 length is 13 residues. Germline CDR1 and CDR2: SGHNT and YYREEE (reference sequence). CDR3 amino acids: CASSVTGRDEQYF. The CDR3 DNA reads TGTGCCAGCAGCGTTACAGGGAGGGACGAGCAGTACTTC.

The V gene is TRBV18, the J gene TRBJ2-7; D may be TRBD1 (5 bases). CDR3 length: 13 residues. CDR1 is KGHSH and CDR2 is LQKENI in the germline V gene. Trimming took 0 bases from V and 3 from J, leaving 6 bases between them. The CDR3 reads CASSPPGDYEQYF. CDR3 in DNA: TGTGCCAGCTCACCACCAGGGGACTACGAGCAGTACTTC.

The CDR3 nucleotides read TGCGCCAGCGGGCCCGGACACAGTACCGGGGAGCTGTTTTTT. Its protein product is CASGPGHSTGELFF. This chain connects TRBV5-1 to TRBJ2-2; D is perhaps TRBD1 (5 bases). The CDR3 contains 14 residues. V gave up 7 bases and J gave up 5 bases, with 15 bases separating them. Per germline, CDR1 SGHRS and CDR2 YFSETQ.

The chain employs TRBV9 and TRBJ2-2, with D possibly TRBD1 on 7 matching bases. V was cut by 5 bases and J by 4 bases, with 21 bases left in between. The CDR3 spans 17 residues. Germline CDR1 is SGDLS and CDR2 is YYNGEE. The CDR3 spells CASSQISGQTSTGELFF. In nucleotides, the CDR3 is TGTGCCAGCAGTCAGATTTCGGGACAGACTAGCACCGGGGAGCTGTTTTTT.

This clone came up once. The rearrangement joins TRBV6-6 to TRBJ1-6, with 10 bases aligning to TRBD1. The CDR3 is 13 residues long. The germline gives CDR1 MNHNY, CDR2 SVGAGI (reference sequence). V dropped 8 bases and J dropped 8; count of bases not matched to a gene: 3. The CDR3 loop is CASGGTGDSPLHF. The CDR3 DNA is TGTGCCAGCGGCGGGACAGGGGATTCACCCCTCCACTTT.

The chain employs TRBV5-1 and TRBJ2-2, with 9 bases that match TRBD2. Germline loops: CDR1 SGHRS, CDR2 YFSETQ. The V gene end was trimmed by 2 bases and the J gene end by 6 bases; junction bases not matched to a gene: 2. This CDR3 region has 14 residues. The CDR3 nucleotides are TGCGCCAGCAGCTTTGCGGGAGGGCCCGGGGAGCTGTTTTTT. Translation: CASSFAGGPGELFF. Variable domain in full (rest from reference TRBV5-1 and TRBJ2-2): KAGVTQTPRYLIKTRGQQVTLSCSPISGHRSVSWYQQTPGQGLQFLFEYFSETQRNKGNFPGRFSGRQFSNSRSEMNVSTLELGDSALYLCASSFAGGPGELFFGEGSRLTVL.

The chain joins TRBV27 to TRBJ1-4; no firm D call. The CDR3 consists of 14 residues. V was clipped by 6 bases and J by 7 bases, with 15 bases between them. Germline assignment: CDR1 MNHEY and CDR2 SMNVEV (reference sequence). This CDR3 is CASSLTRSGEKLFF. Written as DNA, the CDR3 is TGTGCCAGCAGCCTGACACGGTCAGGTGAAAAACTGTTTTTT.

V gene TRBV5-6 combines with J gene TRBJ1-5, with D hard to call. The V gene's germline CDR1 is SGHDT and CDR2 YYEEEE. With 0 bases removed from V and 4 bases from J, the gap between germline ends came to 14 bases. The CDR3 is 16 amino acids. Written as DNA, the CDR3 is TGTGCCAGCAGCTTGGAAGGCCAGACTGGAAATCAGCCCCAGCATTTT. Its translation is CASSLEGQTGNQPQHF.

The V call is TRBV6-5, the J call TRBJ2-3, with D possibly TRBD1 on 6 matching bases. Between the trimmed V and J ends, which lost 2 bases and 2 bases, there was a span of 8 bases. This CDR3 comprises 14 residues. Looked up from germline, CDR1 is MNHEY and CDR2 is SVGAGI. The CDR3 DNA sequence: TGTGCCAGCAGTTACGGGGGACACACAGATACGCAGTATTTT. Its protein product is CASSYGGHTDTQYF.

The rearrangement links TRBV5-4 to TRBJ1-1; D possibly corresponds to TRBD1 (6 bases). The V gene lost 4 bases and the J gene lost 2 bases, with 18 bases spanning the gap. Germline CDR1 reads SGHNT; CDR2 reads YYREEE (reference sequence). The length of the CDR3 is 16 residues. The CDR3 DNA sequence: TGTGCCAGCAGCCCCCGAGCGGGGGGCCAAAACACTGAAGCTTTCTTT. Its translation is CASSPRAGGQNTEAFF. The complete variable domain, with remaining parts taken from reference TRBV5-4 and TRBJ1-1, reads ETGVTQSPTHLIKTRGQQVTLRCSSQSGHNTVSWYQQALGQGPQFIFQYYREEENGRGNFPPRFSGLQFPNYSSELNVNALELDDSALYLCASSPRAGGQNTEAFFGQGTRLTVV.

The CDR3 nucleotides are TGTGCCAGCAGCCAACAGGGGGCTAGCCCGGACACCGGGGAGCTGTTTTTT. Protein sequence: CASSQQGASPDTGELFF. This rearrangement joins TRBV28 to TRBJ2-2, with 9 bases that match TRBD1. Germline CDR1 MDHEN, CDR2 SYDVKM. The CDR3 runs 17 residues. V was pared by 6 bases and J by 3 bases, with 11 bases of the junction left unmatched.

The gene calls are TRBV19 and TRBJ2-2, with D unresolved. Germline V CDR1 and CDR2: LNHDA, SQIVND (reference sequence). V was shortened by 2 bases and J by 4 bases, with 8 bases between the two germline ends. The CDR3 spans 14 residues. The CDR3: CASSISPITGELFF. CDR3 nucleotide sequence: TGTGCCAGTAGTATAAGCCCCATCACCGGGGAGCTGTTTTTT.

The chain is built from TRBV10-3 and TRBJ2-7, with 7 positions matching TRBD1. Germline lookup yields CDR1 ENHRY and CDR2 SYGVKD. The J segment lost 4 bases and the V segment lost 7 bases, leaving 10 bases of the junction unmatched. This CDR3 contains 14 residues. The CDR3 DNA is TGTGCCATCACGTCCGGGACAGAGAAATACGAGCAGTACTTC. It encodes CAITSGTEKYEQYF.